Listed below are T cell receptor beta chains from one sample, sequenced in a study of T cell repertoires in cytomegalovirus infection. One entry per CDR3 protein results from TCRdb running MiXCR on the reads. The table includes approximately 320,000 distinct CDR3 sequences, more than 8% detected once. Sequencing used PBMCs. Source of these receptors: a human donor in good health (CMV status not recorded). Some clones in this sample may be carry-over from other donors' samples. Both conserved end residues are part of each CDR3. D genes are given only for firm matches. Size tells how often a clone was seen (once, few, many) or the class of an expanded clone, and some rows leave it out.

D: -; size: many; V: TRBV4-2; J: TRBJ1-5; DNA: TGTGCCAGCAGCCAAGATAGGCAGGGCTATCAGCCCCAGCATTTT; CDR3: CASSQDRQGYQPQHF
D: -; size: -; V: TRBV7-4; J: TRBJ2-7; DNA: TGTGCCAGCAGCCAATCACAAGTTTACGAGCAGTACTTC; CDR3: CASSQSQVYEQYF
D: -; size: -; V: TRBV11-2; J: TRBJ2-1; DNA: TGTGCCAGCAGCTTAGATTGGACGGATCAGAATGAGCAGTTCTTC; CDR3: CASSLDWTDQNEQFF
D: TRBD1; size: -; V: TRBV12-3/TRBV12-4; J: TRBJ1-2; DNA: TGTGCCAGCAGGGCAGGGGGCCACTATGGCTACACCTTC; CDR3: CASRAGGHYGYTF
D: -; size: -; V: TRBV18; J: TRBJ1-1; DNA: TGTGCCAGCTCACCTTTCGGGGGGAGGAACACTGAAGCTTTCTTT; CDR3: CASSPFGGRNTEAFF
D: TRBD2; size: many; V: TRBV5-5; J: TRBJ2-2; DNA: TGTGCCAGCAGCTTGGAGGGACTACTCACCGGGGAGCTGTTTTTT; CDR3: CASSLEGLLTGELFF
D: TRBD2; size: -; V: TRBV20-1; J: TRBJ2-1; DNA: TGCAGTGCTACTACTAGCGGGTCACACAATGAGCAGTTCTTC; CDR3: CSATTSGSHNEQFF
D: TRBD1; size: many; V: TRBV7-9; J: TRBJ2-1; DNA: TGTGCCAGCATCCCGGACAGGGCGTCCTACAATGAGCAGTTCTTC; CDR3: CASIPDRASYNEQFF
D: -; size: few; V: TRBV7-6; J: TRBJ1-1; DNA: TGTGCCAGCAGCCCGAAATTGAACACTGAAGCTTTCTTT; CDR3: CASSPKLNTEAFF
D: TRBD2; size: -; V: TRBV5-6; J: TRBJ2-1; DNA: TGTGCCAGCAGCTTTAACCCCCCCCGACTGAGCGGGAGGTCTTACAATGAGCAGTTCTTC; CDR3: CASSFNPPRLSGRSYNEQFF
D: -; size: many; V: TRBV7-2; J: TRBJ2-7; DNA: TGTGCCAGCAGCTTGCGGACGGCTCCCTACGAGCAGTACTTC; CDR3: CASSLRTAPYEQYF
D: -; size: -; V: TRBV10-1; J: TRBJ2-1; DNA: TGCGCCAGCAGTGAGTCGATGGGGGCAGAGAAGCAGTTCTTC; CDR3: CASSESMGAEKQFF
D: TRBD1; size: few; V: TRBV20-1; J: TRBJ2-3; DNA: TGCAGTGCTAGAGTTATACAGGGGTCGGGAGATACGCAGTATTTT; CDR3: CSARVIQGSGDTQYF
D: -; size: -; V: TRBV27; J: TRBJ2-3; DNA: TGTGCCAGCAGGACTAGAGCAGATACGCAGTATTTT; CDR3: CASRTRADTQYF
D: -; size: many; V: TRBV7-9; J: TRBJ1-4; DNA: TGTGCCAGCAGCTTAGTCGGGCAGGGCCTTAATGAAAAACTGTTTTTT; CDR3: CASSLVGQGLNEKLFF
D: -; size: many; V: TRBV7-2; J: TRBJ1-3; DNA: TGTGCCAGCAGCTTAGTATCGGACAGCTCTGGAAACACCATATATTTT; CDR3: CASSLVSDSSGNTIYF
D: -; size: few; V: TRBV11-2; J: TRBJ2-1; DNA: TGTGCCAGCAGCTCTCTAGCCCGCACGCGCTTCTTC; CDR3: CASSSLARTRFF